The entry below gives a single T cell receptor (beta chain) sequence along with its context. This specimen comes from a study of blood T cell repertoires in COVID-19. About the research overall: Some COVID-19 samples were acute and others convalescent; all came from the United States, Italy and Spain. In each case, the material was cDNA or gDNA derived from T cells, B-cell-depleted T cells, or PBMCs.

In the authors' methods: The authors estimated nucleated cell counts from reference gene primer amplification. The table came from immunoSEQ multiplex PCR; TCRdb's copy has only in-frame clones and leaves some out. V and J calls and clone size are given by that table; D and trimming were obtained from the DNA. The table lists about 240,000 clones, around 83% of them singletons. The sequenced sample was peripheral blood. The clonotype originates from a woman older than 75 with acute or convalescent COVID-19.

In DNA, the CDR3 is TGTGCCAGCAGTTACCCTCCGGGACACAATAACTATGGCTACACCTTC. Protein sequence: CASSYPPGHNNYGYTF. This sequence joins TRBV6-6 and TRBJ1-2, with a weak D call TRBD1 (6 bases). The CDR3 is 16 amino acids. Between the trimmed V and J ends, which lost 2 bases and 1 base, there was a span of 14 bases. CDR1 and CDR2 from the germline V gene are MNHNY and SVGAGI (reference sequence).